A selection of T cell receptor beta chains follows, all from one sample in a study of blood T cell repertoires in COVID-19. TCRdb's copy holds only in-frame clones and misses some; the assay was immunoSEQ multiplex PCR. The table lists some 370,000 clones, roughly 87% of them singletons. Sample: PBMCs or T cells enriched from blood (not recorded which). Source of these receptors: a woman in her fifties or sixties who had recovered from COVID-19. The CDR3 runs from the conserved cysteine through the conserved F or W. D genes are given only for firm matches. A clone size is listed for some rows: how often the clone was seen (once, few, many), or a class if it is expanded.

v_call: TRBV6-2/TRBV6-3; j_call: TRBJ1-5; clone_size: NA; d_call: TRBD1; cdr3_nt: TGTGCCAGCAGTTCGATATCGACAGGGAATAATCAGCCCCAGCATTTT; cdr3_aa: CASSSISTGNNQPQHF
v_call: TRBV19; j_call: TRBJ1-6; clone_size: NA; d_call: NA; cdr3_nt: TGTGCCAGTAGTAAAAGCCGAACAGGGCACAATTCACCCCTCCACTTT; cdr3_aa: CASSKSRTGHNSPLHF
v_call: TRBV18; j_call: TRBJ2-2; clone_size: NA; d_call: TRBD1; cdr3_nt: TGTGCCAGCTCATTCCGGACCACAGGGGTGTTGGAGCTGTTTTTT; cdr3_aa: CASSFRTTGVLELFF
v_call: TRBV18; j_call: TRBJ1-2; clone_size: NA; d_call: NA; cdr3_nt: TGTGCCAGCTCACCGTCAGGGGACAATTTCTCTCCTGGCTACACCTTC; cdr3_aa: CASSPSGDNFSPGYTF
v_call: TRBV4-3; j_call: TRBJ2-3; clone_size: NA; d_call: TRBD2; cdr3_nt: TGCGCCAGCAGCCAAGATGTTTTACTAGCGGAGCACCCCTCCAGCACAGATACGCAGTATTTT; cdr3_aa: CASSQDVLLAEHPSSTDTQYF
v_call: TRBV5-4; j_call: TRBJ1-4; clone_size: NA; d_call: NA; cdr3_nt: TGTGCCAGCAGCTTGGCCCCCTCAACTAATGAAAAACTGTTTTTT; cdr3_aa: CASSLAPSTNEKLFF
v_call: TRBV7-9; j_call: TRBJ2-7; clone_size: NA; d_call: TRBD2; cdr3_nt: TGTGCCAGCAGCTCACCTAACGGGAGGGGCGAGCAGTACTTC; cdr3_aa: CASSSPNGRGEQYF
v_call: TRBV5-4; j_call: TRBJ1-2; clone_size: NA; d_call: TRBD1; cdr3_nt: TGTGCCAGCAGCTCGACAGGGATGGGCTACACCTTC; cdr3_aa: CASSSTGMGYTF
v_call: TRBV2; j_call: TRBJ2-1; clone_size: once; d_call: TRBD2; cdr3_nt: TGTGCCAGCAAAATAGCGGGAGAGCAGTTCTTC; cdr3_aa: CASKIAGEQFF
v_call: TRBV4-2; j_call: TRBJ1-2; clone_size: NA; d_call: NA; cdr3_nt: TGTGCCAGCAGCCAACAAGCAGGGGTGAAAGAATATGGCTACACCTTC; cdr3_aa: CASSQQAGVKEYGYTF